This entry features one T cell receptor beta chain sequence. The antigen it recognizes is unknown. Per-base quality was not reported, and no clone a single base away is much larger than it. Library construction relied on 5' RACE. TCRdb lists the instrument as Illumina HiSeq 2000. A universal primer binding site was added through template switching, and the final cDNA carried a unique molecular identifier so that TCR cDNA molecules could be counted accurately. Specific primers in the conserved constant-segment region were used to synthesize first-strand cDNA for TCR alpha and beta chains. To control for contamination, each cDNA library was double barcoded with a SMART-Mk sample barcode plus Illumina barcodes. TruSeq adapter sequences, together with Illumina sample barcodes, were added in two successive PCR steps. Sequencing of the TCR alpha and beta cDNA libraries was done on the Illumina HiSeq platform using custom primers. In the original analysis: MiGEC was used to process raw reads and extract unique molecular identifiers, and MiXCR was used to find CDR3 positions. For each individual, recombination models were inferred using an EM algorithm with the repgenHMM and IGoR tools. The tcR package in R was used for shared clonotype analysis, with sharing normalized by the product of cloneset sizes. To study raw recombination without the effects of thymic and clonal selection, out-of-frame nonproductive sequences were analyzed. Using fastp trimming at Q25 and MiXCR clonotype assembly, TCRdb reanalyzed the public sequencing data and kept in-frame beta chains. CDR3 protein sequences are deduplicated, and each keeps its most common genes and DNA. Here the V and J calls rest on TCRdb's processing, not on the authors' analysis. For this sample the table gives approximately 600,000 distinct CDR3 sequences, of which 7.5% to 10% were detected only once. The ten top clones hold under 3% of the sample.

These data are taken from a study of identical twins (dated by TCRdb to about 2016). Some background on the complete study: To test whether fetal clonotypes persist, this study deep-sequenced TCR alpha and beta repertoires from monozygotic twins, from unrelated adults of various ages, and from cord blood. Replicate twin experiments were performed at different times using different library preparation protocols to rule out contamination.

Only healthy Caucasian donors were included. The twin cohort comprised three pairs of female monozygotic twins, all aged about 18 to 30 years. Peripheral blood mononuclear cells were used as the source from which RNA for TCR libraries was isolated. Study-wide conclusions, independent of this receptor: In monozygotic twins, recombination models systematically underestimated out-of-frame TCR alpha sharing, but the models matched the sharing seen between unrelated individuals. Abundant cord blood beta clonotypes had fewer insertions, young adult naive repertoires showed a similar but weaker trend, and memory repertoires showed no such trend. Out-of-frame TCR alpha sequences shared between twins showed an excess of low generation-probability sequences compared with coincidental sharing between unrelated individuals. Zero-insertion analyses could be partly confounded by invariant T cells such as MAIT and iNKT, though diverse VJ usage argued against such confounding for most clonotypes. Because the same donors could not be followed over many years, the conclusions relied on cross-sectional statistical analysis. The excess sharing between twins in beta out-of-frame sequences was weaker because fewer shared sequences reduced the signal-to-noise ratio.

CDR1 and CDR2 were assigned from the germline V gene as SGHTA and FQGNSA. After removal of 2 bases from V and 5 bases from J, the junction retains 10 bases not matched to a gene. From the cysteine up to the phenylalanine, the CDR3 has a length of 16 residues. The kept DNA is CDR3 alone, 48 bases in frame from the first base. This sample also appeared in a second study, on yellow fever vaccine responses in identical twins. In that second paper, the authors write: According to the authors, in identical twins the way T cells responded to vaccination appeared partly convergent and partly personalized. The study precisely tracked vaccine-responding T cell clones in identical twins.

The sequence derives from a woman between 18 and 30 years old in good health. The rearrangement combines TRBV7-2 with TRBJ2-5; TRBD1 fits 8 bases in the junction. The sequenced material came from PBMCs. CDR3 sequence: CASSLRRTGTSETQYF. Read as DNA, the sequence is TGTGCCAGCAGCTTAAGGCGGACAGGGACAAGCGAGACCCAGTACTTC. The CDR3 plus the reference TRBV7-2 and TRBJ2-5 genes for the other parts give the full variable domain: GAGVSQSPSNKVTEKGKDVELRCDPISGHTALYWYRQSLGQGLEFLIYFQGNSAPDKSGLPSDRFSAERTGGSVSTLTIQRTQQEDSAVYLCASSLRRTGTSETQYFGPGTRLLVL.